The rows below give T cell receptor beta chains drawn from one sample of a study of metastatic and nonmetastatic thyroid tumors. With MiXCR, TCRdb called clones anew from the PCR reads. The sample records 23,000 or so clones, roughly 24% being singletons. Sequences were obtained from blood. The origin of the receptors is a female donor with papillary thyroid cancer or a benign thyroid nodule (not recorded which). Some clones in this sample may be carry-over from other donors' samples. The CDR3 runs from the conserved cysteine through the conserved F or W. Fields, in order: J gene, D gene, V gene, clone size, CDR3 protein, CDR3 DNA. The D gene is left open where the match is weak. Part of the rows lack a size; the others show once, few, many or a class for expanded clones.

j_gene: TRBJ2-1; d_gene: -; v_gene: TRBV20-1; abundance: -; CDR3aa: CSARDLEGSSYNEQFF; CDR3nt: TGCAGTGCTAGAGATCTCGAAGGGAGCTCCTACAATGAGCAGTTCTTC
j_gene: TRBJ1-1; d_gene: -; v_gene: TRBV6-2/TRBV6-3; abundance: few; CDR3aa: CASSYSNWAFF; CDR3nt: TGTGCCAGCAGTTATTCTAATTGGGCTTTCTTT
j_gene: TRBJ2-1; d_gene: -; v_gene: TRBV20-1; abundance: once; CDR3aa: CSAVSSGYSYNEQFF; CDR3nt: TGCAGTGCCGTTTCCTCGGGTTACTCCTACAATGAGCAGTTCTTC
j_gene: TRBJ2-7; d_gene: -; v_gene: TRBV11-2; abundance: many; CDR3aa: CASSLGGLRSIRYEQYF; CDR3nt: TGTGCCAGCAGCCTGGGGGGCTTAAGATCCATTCGATACGAGCAGTACTTC
j_gene: TRBJ1-6; d_gene: -; v_gene: TRBV9; abundance: many; CDR3aa: CASSVEPFGYNSPLHF; CDR3nt: TGTGCCAGCAGCGTAGAACCCTTTGGATATAATTCACCCCTCCACTTT
j_gene: TRBJ2-3; d_gene: -; v_gene: TRBV29-1; abundance: many; CDR3aa: CSVEEEAFSSDTQYF; CDR3nt: TGCAGCGTTGAAGAGGAGGCGTTCTCTTCAGATACGCAGTATTTT
j_gene: TRBJ2-4; d_gene: TRBD1; v_gene: TRBV19; abundance: many; CDR3aa: CASSYSSGGQENIQYF; CDR3nt: TGTGCCAGTAGTTACTCCTCTGGGGGACAGGAAAACATTCAGTACTTC
j_gene: TRBJ1-4; d_gene: -; v_gene: TRBV30; abundance: medium-sized; CDR3aa: CACKAGEKLFF; CDR3nt: TGTGCCTGCAAGGCAGGAGAAAAACTGTTTTTT
j_gene: TRBJ2-3; d_gene: -; v_gene: TRBV20-1; abundance: many; CDR3aa: CSATLPRGLSTDTQYF; CDR3nt: TGCAGTGCAACCCTCCCCCGGGGCCTTAGCACAGATACGCAGTATTTT
j_gene: TRBJ1-5; d_gene: TRBD1; v_gene: TRBV25-1; abundance: many; CDR3aa: CASSDGERRGDQPQHF; CDR3nt: TGTGCCAGCAGTGATGGTGAGCGCAGGGGGGATCAGCCCCAGCATTTT
j_gene: TRBJ2-7; d_gene: TRBD1; v_gene: TRBV12-5; abundance: few; CDR3aa: CASGSGTGWSYEQYF; CDR3nt: TGTGCTAGTGGTTCCGGGACAGGCTGGTCCTACGAGCAGTACTTC
j_gene: TRBJ2-2; d_gene: TRBD2; v_gene: TRBV13; abundance: many; CDR3aa: CASSSLTSGRARTGELFF; CDR3nt: TGTGCCAGCAGCTCGCTGACTAGCGGGAGGGCCCGTACCGGGGAGCTGTTTTTT
j_gene: TRBJ1-2; d_gene: TRBD1; v_gene: TRBV5-4; abundance: -; CDR3aa: CASINRGANYGYTF; CDR3nt: TGTGCCAGCATCAACAGGGGAGCTAACTACGGCTACACCTTC
j_gene: TRBJ1-6; d_gene: -; v_gene: TRBV18; abundance: -; CDR3aa: CASSHYNSPLHF; CDR3nt: TGTGCCAGCTCGCACTATAATTCACCCCTCCACTTT